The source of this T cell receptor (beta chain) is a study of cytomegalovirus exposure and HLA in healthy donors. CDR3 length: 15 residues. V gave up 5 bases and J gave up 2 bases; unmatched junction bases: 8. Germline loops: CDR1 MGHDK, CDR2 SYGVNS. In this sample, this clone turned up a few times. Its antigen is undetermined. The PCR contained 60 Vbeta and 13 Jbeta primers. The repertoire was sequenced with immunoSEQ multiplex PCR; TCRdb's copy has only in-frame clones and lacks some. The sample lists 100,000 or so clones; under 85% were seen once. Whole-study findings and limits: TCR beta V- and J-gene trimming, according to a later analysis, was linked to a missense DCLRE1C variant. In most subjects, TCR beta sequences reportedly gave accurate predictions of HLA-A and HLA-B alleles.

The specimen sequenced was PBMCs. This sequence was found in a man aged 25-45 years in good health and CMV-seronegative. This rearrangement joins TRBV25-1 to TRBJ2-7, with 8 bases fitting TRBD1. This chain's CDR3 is CASSLRGTGTYEQYF. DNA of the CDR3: TGTGCCAGCAGTCTAAGGGGGACAGGAACCTACGAGCAGTACTTC.